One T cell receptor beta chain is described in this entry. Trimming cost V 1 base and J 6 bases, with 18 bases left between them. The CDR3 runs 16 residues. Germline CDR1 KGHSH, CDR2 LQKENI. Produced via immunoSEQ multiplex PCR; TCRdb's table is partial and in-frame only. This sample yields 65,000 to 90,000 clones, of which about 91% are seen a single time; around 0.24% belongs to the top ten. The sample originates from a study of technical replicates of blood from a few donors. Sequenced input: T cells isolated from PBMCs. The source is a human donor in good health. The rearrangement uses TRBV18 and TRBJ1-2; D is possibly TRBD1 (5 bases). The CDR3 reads CASSPRGRDSMDGYTF. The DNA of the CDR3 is TGTGCCAGCTCACCACGAGGGAGGGACTCGATGGATGGCTACACCTTC.